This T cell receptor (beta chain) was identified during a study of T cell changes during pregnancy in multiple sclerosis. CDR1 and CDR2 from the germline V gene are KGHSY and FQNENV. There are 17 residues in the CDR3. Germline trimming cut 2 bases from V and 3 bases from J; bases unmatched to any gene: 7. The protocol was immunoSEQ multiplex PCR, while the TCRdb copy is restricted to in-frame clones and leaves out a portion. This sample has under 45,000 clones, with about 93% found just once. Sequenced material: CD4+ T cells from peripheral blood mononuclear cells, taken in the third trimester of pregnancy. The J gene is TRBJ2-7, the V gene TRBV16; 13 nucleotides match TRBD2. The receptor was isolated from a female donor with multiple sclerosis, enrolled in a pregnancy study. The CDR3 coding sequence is TGTGCCAGCAGCCAACTCGTACTAGCGGGAGGGAACTACGAGCAGTACTTC. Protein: CASSQLVLAGGNYEQYF. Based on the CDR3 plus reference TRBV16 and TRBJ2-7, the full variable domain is GEEVAQTPKHLVRGEGQKAKLYCAPIKGHSYVFWYQQVLKNEFKFLISFQNENVFDETGMPKERFSAKCLPNSPCSLEIQATKLEDSAVYFCASSQLVLAGGNYEQYFGPGTRLTVT.